This T cell receptor beta chain was recovered during a study of cytomegalovirus exposure and HLA in healthy donors. Study results and limitations: A later analysis revealed that TCR association rates differed between HLA loci, peaking at DRB1 and bottoming out at HLA-C.

The CDR3 sequence is 14 residues long. Trimming cost V 6 bases and J 8 bases, with 19 bases left between them. Germline CDR1 MDHEN, CDR2 SYDVKM. 13 Jbeta primers and 60 Vbeta primers were used for the PCR. Here immunoSEQ multiplex PCR was the method, and the copy in TCRdb shows in-frame clones only, minus some. In the table there are 75,000 to 90,000 clones, approximately 81% of which are singletons. In the case of this clone: Its antigen is as yet unknown.

The source is a man aged 40-49 years in good health and CMV-seropositive. Sequencing used PBMCs. The V gene is TRBV28, the J gene TRBJ1-2; no clear D gene. CDR3 sequence (DNA): TGTGCCAGCAGCCTCCCGCTAGGTAGTAAAGGCTACACCTTC. Its translation: CASSLPLGSKGYTF.